Listed below are T cell receptor beta chains from one sample, sequenced in a study of blood T cell repertoires in COVID-19. TCRdb's table, derived via immunoSEQ multiplex PCR, lists solely in-frame clones and lacks some. The sample has under 300,000 clones; 80% to 90% are singletons. The sample taken for sequencing was peripheral blood. These TCRs come from a woman aged 25-40 years with COVID-19, enrolled during active disease. Both conserved end residues are part of each CDR3. Each record gives: V gene, J gene, CDR3 length, D gene, clone size, CDR3 DNA, CDR3 protein. D genes are given only for firm matches. Not every row has a clone size; where given, it reads once, few, many or a size class.

TRBV3-1/TRBV3-2	TRBJ2-5	16	TRBD2	once	TGTGCCAGCAGCCAACATAGGAGGGCGGGAGGAGAGACCCAGTACTTC	CASSQHRRAGGETQYF
TRBV12-3/TRBV12-4	TRBJ2-3	12	NA	NA	TGTGCCAGCAGCCCCAGCGTAGATACGCAGTATTTT	CASSPSVDTQYF
TRBV4-2	TRBJ2-7	14	TRBD2	NA	TGTGCCAGCAGCAGACTAGCGGGGGCTGGAGAGCAGTACTTC	CASSRLAGAGEQYF
TRBV7-6	TRBJ2-3	14	NA	NA	TGTGCCAGCAGCACTCCCGGGATCACAGATACGCAGTATTTT	CASSTPGITDTQYF
TRBV4-1	TRBJ2-2	18	TRBD2	few	TGCGCCAGCAGCCTTTATCTGCTAGCGGGGTCTAACACCGGGGAGCTGTTTTTT	CASSLYLLAGSNTGELFF
TRBV7-9	TRBJ2-3	16	TRBD2	NA	TGTGCCAGCAGCCCTGGGACTAGCGGTAGCACAGATACGCAGTATTTT	CASSPGTSGSTDTQYF
TRBV27	TRBJ2-2	16	TRBD1	NA	TGTGCCAGCCTAGGCACAGGGGGCTTGAACACCGGGGAGCTGTTTTTT	CASLGTGGLNTGELFF
TRBV6-6	TRBJ1-1	13	NA	few	TGTGCCAGCAGTTACTCGAGCCAGGGGATGTGGTCCTTT	CASSYSSQGMWSF
TRBV5-1	TRBJ1-4	18	TRBD1	NA	TGCGCCAGCAGCCCCGCGACCACAGGGGGCCAGAGTAATGAAAAACTGTTTTTT	CASSPATTGGQSNEKLFF
TRBV11-2	TRBJ2-1	14	NA	NA	TGTGCCAGCAGGCGAAACAGGGACTACAATGAGCAGTTCTTC	CASRRNRDYNEQFF
TRBV5-6	TRBJ2-3	13	NA	NA	TGTGCCAGCAAAGAGACAGGAGCAGATACGCAGTATTTT	CASKETGADTQYF
TRBV2	TRBJ2-5	12	NA	NA	TGTGCCAGCAGTGGGTTCGCGGAGACCCAGTACTTC	CASSGFAETQYF
TRBV15	TRBJ1-4	14	NA	NA	TGTGCCACCTTACCAGGTTCTGTAAGTGAAAAACTGTTTTTT	CATLPGSVSEKLFF
TRBV7-9	TRBJ2-3	18	TRBD2	NA	TGTGCCAGCAGCTCACTAGCGGGGGGGCCTTCGATCACAGATACGCAGTATTTT	CASSSLAGGPSITDTQYF
TRBV5-1	TRBJ2-7	16	TRBD1	few	TGCGCCAGCAGCTTGTATGGACAGGGATCCACCTACGAGCAGTACTTC	CASSLYGQGSTYEQYF
TRBV6-2/TRBV6-3	TRBJ2-7	17	NA	NA	TGTGCCAGCAGTTACTCGATAGGGCAGGGGCAGGGTTACGAGCAGTACTTC	CASSYSIGQGQGYEQYF
TRBV19	TRBJ2-1	14	NA	once	TGTGCCAGTAGTATTGGGGGGATCTTCAATGAGCAGTTCTTC	CASSIGGIFNEQFF
TRBV7-9	TRBJ2-2	12	NA	NA	TGTGCCAGCAGCCTCTACACCGGGGAGCTGTTTTTT	CASSLYTGELFF
TRBV4-1	TRBJ2-5	13	TRBD1	NA	TGCGCCAGCAGCAGGGGGCCCCAAGAGACCCAGTACTTC	CASSRGPQETQYF
TRBV2	TRBJ2-1	14	TRBD1	NA	TGTGCCAGCAGTGGGGACAGGGTTGTGAATGAGCAGTTCTTC	CASSGDRVVNEQFF
TRBV19	TRBJ2-3	13	NA	once	TGTGCCAGTAGCCGTGCGCCCGGGGATACGCAGTATTTT	CASSRAPGDTQYF
TRBV7-9	TRBJ2-7	12	NA	NA	TGTGCCAGCAGCATACTAGTAACCGAGCAGTACTTC	CASSILVTEQYF
TRBV7-2	TRBJ2-7	14	TRBD1	once	TGTGCCAGCAGCTCCGGGACAGCGTCCTACGAGCAGTACTTC	CASSSGTASYEQYF
TRBV6-5	TRBJ1-5	15	NA	NA	TGTGCCAGCAGTTATCTAGCAGGTTCTAATCAGCCCCAGCATTTT	CASSYLAGSNQPQHF